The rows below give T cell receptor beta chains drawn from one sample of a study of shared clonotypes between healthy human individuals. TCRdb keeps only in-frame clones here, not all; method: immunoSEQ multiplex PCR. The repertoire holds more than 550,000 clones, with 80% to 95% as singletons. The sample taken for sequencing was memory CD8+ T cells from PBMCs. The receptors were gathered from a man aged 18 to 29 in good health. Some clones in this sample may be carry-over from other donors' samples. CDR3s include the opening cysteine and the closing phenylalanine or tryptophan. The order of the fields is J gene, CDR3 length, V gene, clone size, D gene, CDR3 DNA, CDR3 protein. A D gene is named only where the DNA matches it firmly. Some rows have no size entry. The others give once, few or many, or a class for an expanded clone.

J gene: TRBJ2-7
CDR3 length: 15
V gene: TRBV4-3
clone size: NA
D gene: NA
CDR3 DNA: TGCGCCAGCAGCCAAGACCTAGGGATCTCCTACGAGCAGTACTTC
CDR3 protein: CASSQDLGISYEQYF

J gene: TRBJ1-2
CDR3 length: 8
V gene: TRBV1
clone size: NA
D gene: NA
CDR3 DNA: TGCACCCGCTATGGCTACACCTTC
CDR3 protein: CTRYGYTF

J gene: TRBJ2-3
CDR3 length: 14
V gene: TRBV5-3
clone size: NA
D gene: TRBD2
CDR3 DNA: TGTGCCAGAAGCCTGGGGACTACCCCATATACGCAGTATTTT
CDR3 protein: CARSLGTTPYTQYF

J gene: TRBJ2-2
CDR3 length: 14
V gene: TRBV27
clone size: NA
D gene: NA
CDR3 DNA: TGTGCCAGCAGTTTGAATCCTTACACCGGGGAGCTGTTTTTT
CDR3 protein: CASSLNPYTGELFF

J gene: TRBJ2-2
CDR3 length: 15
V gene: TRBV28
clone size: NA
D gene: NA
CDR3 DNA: TGTGCCAGCAGTTTAACGGGGGCGTATGCCGGGGAGCTGTTTTTT
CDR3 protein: CASSLTGAYAGELFF

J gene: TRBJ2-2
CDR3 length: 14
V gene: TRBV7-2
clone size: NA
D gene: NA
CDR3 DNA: TGTGCCAGCAGCCCACGGGTGAACACCGGGGAGCTGTTTTTT
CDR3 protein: CASSPRVNTGELFF

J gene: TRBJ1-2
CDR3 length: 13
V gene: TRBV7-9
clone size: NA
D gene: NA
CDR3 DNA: TGTGCCAGCAGTTCCTCCCAACTCTATGGCTACACCTTC
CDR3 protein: CASSSSQLYGYTF

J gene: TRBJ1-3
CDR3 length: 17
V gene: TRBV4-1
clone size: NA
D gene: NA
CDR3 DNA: TGCGCCAGCAGCCAAGGAGGCCCCACCGGAGCTGGAAACACCATATATTTT
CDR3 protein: CASSQGGPTGAGNTIYF

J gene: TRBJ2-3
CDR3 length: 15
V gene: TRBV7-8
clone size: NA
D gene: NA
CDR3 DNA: TGTGCCAGCAGCTTAGCGGTAGTCTTCACAGATACGCAGTATTTT
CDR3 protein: CASSLAVVFTDTQYF

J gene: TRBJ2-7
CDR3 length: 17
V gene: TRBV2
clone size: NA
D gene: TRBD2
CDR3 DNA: TGTGCCAGCAGTGCGGCGGGGGTAAAGAGCGGGAGATACGAGCAGTACTTC
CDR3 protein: CASSAAGVKSGRYEQYF

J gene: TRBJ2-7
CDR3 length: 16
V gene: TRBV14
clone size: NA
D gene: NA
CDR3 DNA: TGTGCCAGCAGCCAAGTCGGCAGGCCGGGGGCCTACGAGCAGTACTTC
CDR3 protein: CASSQVGRPGAYEQYF

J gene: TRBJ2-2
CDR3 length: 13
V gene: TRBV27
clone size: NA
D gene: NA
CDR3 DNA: TGTGCCAGCTCCCGGATCCCCATCGGGGAGCTGTTTTTT
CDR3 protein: CASSRIPIGELFF

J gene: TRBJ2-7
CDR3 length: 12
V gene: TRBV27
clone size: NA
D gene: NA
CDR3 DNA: TGTGCCAGCAGTACTACGACCTACGAGCAGTACTTC
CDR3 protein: CASSTTTYEQYF

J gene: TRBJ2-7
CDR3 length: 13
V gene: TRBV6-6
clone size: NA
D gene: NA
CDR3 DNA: TGTGCCAGCCAACCCGACGGTACCTACGAGCAGTACTTC
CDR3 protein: CASQPDGTYEQYF

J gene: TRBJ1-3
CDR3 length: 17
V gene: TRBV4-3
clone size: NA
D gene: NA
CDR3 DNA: TGCGCCAGCAGCCAAGACCCAGCGAAGTTCTCTGGAAACACCATATATTTT
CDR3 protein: CASSQDPAKFSGNTIYF

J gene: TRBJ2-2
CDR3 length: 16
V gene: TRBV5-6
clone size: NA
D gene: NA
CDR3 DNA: TGTGCCAGCAGCTTGGAGGGGCATAACAGTAATTGGGAGCTGTTTTTT
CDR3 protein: CASSLEGHNSNWELFF

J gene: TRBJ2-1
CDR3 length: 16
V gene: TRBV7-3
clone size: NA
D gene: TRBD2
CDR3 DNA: TGTGCCAGCAGCACCCAGTGGGAGGGTTTAGAAAATGAGCAGTTCTTC
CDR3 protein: CASSTQWEGLENEQFF

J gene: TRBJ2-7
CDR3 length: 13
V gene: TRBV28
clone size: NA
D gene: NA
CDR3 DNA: TGTGCCAGCAGTAGACTTACGACCTACGAGCAGTACTTC
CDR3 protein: CASSRLTTYEQYF

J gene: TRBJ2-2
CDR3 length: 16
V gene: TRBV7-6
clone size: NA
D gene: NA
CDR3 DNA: TGTGCCAGCAGCGCCTTAGCGGCCCCGAACACCGGGGAGCTGTTTTTT
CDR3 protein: CASSALAAPNTGELFF

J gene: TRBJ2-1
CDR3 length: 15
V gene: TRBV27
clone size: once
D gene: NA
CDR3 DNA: TGTGCCAGCAGTCCCCACGGGCTCCCAGACCATGAGCAGTTCTTC
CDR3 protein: CASSPHGLPDHEQFF

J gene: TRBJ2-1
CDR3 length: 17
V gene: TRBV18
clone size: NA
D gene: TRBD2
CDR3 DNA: TGTGCCAGCTCACCACCGGGCCTAGCGGGAGTGGGATATGAGCAGTTCTTC
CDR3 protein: CASSPPGLAGVGYEQFF

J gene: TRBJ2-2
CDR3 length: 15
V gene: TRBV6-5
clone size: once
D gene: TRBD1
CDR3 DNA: TGTGCCAGCAGTCAAGGGACAGCGAACACCGGGGAGCTGTTTTTT
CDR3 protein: CASSQGTANTGELFF

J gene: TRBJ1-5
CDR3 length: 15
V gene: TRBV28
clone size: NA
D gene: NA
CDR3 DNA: TGTGCCAGCAAAGTTAGCGGCGGATCCAATCAGCCCCAGCATTTT
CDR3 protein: CASKVSGGSNQPQHF

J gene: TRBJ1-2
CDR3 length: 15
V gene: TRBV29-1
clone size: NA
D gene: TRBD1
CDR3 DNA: TGCAGCGTTGACAGGGGGGATGGCGGGGGCTATGGCTACACCTTC
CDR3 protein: CSVDRGDGGGYGYTF

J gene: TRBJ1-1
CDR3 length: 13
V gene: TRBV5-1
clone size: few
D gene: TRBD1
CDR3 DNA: TGCGCCAGCAGCACGTGGACAGGGGCTGAAGCTTTCTTT
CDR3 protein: CASSTWTGAEAFF

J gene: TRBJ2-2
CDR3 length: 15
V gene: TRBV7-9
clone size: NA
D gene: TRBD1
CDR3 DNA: TGTGCCAGCAGCTTGGGGACAGCTAACACCGGGGAGCTGTTTTTT
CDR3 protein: CASSLGTANTGELFF

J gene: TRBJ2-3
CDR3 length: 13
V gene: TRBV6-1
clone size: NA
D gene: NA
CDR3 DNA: TGTGCCAGCATGGGACACGGCACAGATACGCAGTATTTT
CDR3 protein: CASMGHGTDTQYF

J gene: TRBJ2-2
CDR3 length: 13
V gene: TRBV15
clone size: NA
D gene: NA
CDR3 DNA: TGTGCCATCGCTCTAGAGTTGACCGGGGAGCTGTTTTTT
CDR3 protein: CAIALELTGELFF

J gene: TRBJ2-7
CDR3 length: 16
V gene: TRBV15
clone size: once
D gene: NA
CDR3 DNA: TGTGCCACCAGCAGACCGATTGGACAGACCCGCTACGAGCAGTACTTC
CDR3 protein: CATSRPIGQTRYEQYF

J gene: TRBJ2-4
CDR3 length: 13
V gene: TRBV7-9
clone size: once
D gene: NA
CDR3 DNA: TGTGCCAGCAGCTTAGCGCAACCCGGCATTCAGTACTTC
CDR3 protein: CASSLAQPGIQYF

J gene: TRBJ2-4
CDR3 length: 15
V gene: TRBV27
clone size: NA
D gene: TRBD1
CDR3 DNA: TGTGCCAGCAGTTCGGGACAGGGCTGGATCAACATTCAGTACTTC
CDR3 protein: CASSSGQGWINIQYF

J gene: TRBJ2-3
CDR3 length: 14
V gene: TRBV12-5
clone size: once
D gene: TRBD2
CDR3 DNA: TGTGCTAGCTCCCGGCGGGAGGTCACAGATACGCAGTATTTT
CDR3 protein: CASSRREVTDTQYF

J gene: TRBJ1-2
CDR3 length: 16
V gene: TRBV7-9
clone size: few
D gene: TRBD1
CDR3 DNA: TGTGCCAGCAGCTTAGCTATGGTGAGGGGGCCCTATGGCTACACCTTC
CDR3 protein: CASSLAMVRGPYGYTF

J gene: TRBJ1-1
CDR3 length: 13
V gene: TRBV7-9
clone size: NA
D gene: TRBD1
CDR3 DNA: TGTGCCAGCAGCCCAGCAGGGGGAACTGAAGCTTTCTTT
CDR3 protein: CASSPAGGTEAFF

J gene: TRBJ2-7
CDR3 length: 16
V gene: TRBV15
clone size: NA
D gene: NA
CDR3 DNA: TGTGCCACCAGCAGGGGCCTCCGGGACAACTCCTACGAGCAGTACTTC
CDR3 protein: CATSRGLRDNSYEQYF

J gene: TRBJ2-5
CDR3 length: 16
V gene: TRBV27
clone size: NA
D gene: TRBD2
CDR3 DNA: TGTGCCAGCAGTCCGTTTGGGACTAGCCTGTACACGGCCCAGTACTTC
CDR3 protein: CASSPFGTSLYTAQYF